The rows below give T cell receptor beta chains drawn from one sample of a study of shared clonotypes between healthy human individuals. The protocol was immunoSEQ multiplex PCR, while the TCRdb copy is restricted to in-frame clones and leaves out a portion. The repertoire has about 2.3 million clones, 92% of them found once; the top ten carry approximately 0.4%. Input material: naive CD4+ T cells from PBMCs. These receptors all come from a man younger than 35 in good health. Some clones in this sample may be carry-over from other donors' samples. CDR3s include the opening cysteine and the closing phenylalanine or tryptophan. Fields, in order: CDR3 length, J gene, D gene, V gene, clone size, CDR3 protein, CDR3 DNA. A D gene is named only where the DNA matches it firmly. Size is stated for part of the rows, as once, few or many counts, or as a class when the clone is expanded.

15,TRBJ2-1,TRBD2,TRBV7-9,.,CASSHAGVSYNEQFF,TGTGCCAGCAGCCACGCGGGGGTCTCCTACAATGAGCAGTTCTTC
14,TRBJ2-1,.,TRBV7-6,.,CASSLSSYRDEQFF,TGTGCCAGCAGCTTAAGTTCCTATCGCGATGAGCAGTTCTTC
16,TRBJ1-2,TRBD1,TRBV11-2,.,CASSSTKHRGGSSGTF,TGTGCCAGCAGCTCGACAAAACACAGGGGGGGTTCTTCGGGCACCTTC
14,TRBJ2-7,TRBD1,TRBV2,.,CASKRTGLTYEQYF,TGTGCCAGCAAGCGGACAGGGTTGACCTACGAGCAGTACTTC
15,TRBJ2-5,TRBD2,TRBV9,once,CASSVVAGDYETQYF,TGTGCCAGCAGCGTAGTAGCGGGAGATTATGAGACCCAGTACTTC
17,TRBJ1-2,.,TRBV13,.,CASSLGGYNRANYGYTF,TGTGCCAGCAGCTTAGGGGGATACAACCGAGCTAACTATGGCTACACCTTC
15,TRBJ2-1,TRBD2,TRBV11-2,.,CASTVAGVPYNEQFF,TGTGCCAGCACAGTAGCGGGAGTTCCCTACAATGAGCAGTTCTTC
15,TRBJ1-5,.,TRBV19,.,CASSIEGLGSQPQHF,TGTGCCAGTAGTATAGAGGGCCTCGGCAGTCAGCCCCAGCATTTT
14,TRBJ2-1,TRBD2,TRBV28,.,CASSLITAGDEQFF,TGTGCCAGCAGTCTCATAACAGCGGGGGATGAGCAGTTCTTC
13,TRBJ2-2,.,TRBV6-5,.,CASTYRNTGELFF,TGTGCCAGCACTTACAGGAACACCGGGGAGCTGTTTTTT
16,TRBJ2-1,.,TRBV19,few,CASSILGTLGRHEQFF,TGTGCCAGTAGTATACTCGGGACCCTAGGGAGGCATGAGCAGTTCTTC
13,TRBJ1-2,.,TRBV29-1,.,CSIRDGSHYGYTF,TGCAGCATAAGGGACGGATCACACTATGGCTACACCTTC
15,TRBJ2-7,TRBD2,TRBV2,.,CATKGTSGSGSEQYF,TGTGCCACCAAGGGGACTAGCGGGAGTGGGAGCGAGCAGTACTTC
17,TRBJ2-2,.,TRBV7-6,.,CASSDNAIGQRTGELFF,TGTGCCAGCAGCGATAACGCCATCGGACAACGGACCGGGGAGCTGTTTTTT
17,TRBJ1-3,.,TRBV7-9,.,CASSSDTAYESGNTIYF,TGTGCCAGCAGCTCCGACACAGCCTACGAATCTGGAAACACCATATATTTT
14,TRBJ2-3,.,TRBV28,once,CASSSPGRGDTQYF,TGTGCCAGCAGCTCCCCTGGACGGGGGGATACGCAGTATTTT
19,TRBJ2-3,.,TRBV29-1,.,CSVGGGARPFSSSTDTQYF,TGCAGCGTTGGAGGGGGGGCCAGACCCTTTTCTTCTAGCACAGATACGCAGTATTTT
14,TRBJ2-7,.,TRBV7-6,.,CASSLAGGKYEQYF,TGTGCCAGCAGCTTAGCGGGTGGAAAGTACGAGCAGTACTTC
13,TRBJ2-1,.,TRBV27,once,CASSLRRDHEQFF,TGTGCCAGCAGTCTGAGAAGGGACCACGAGCAGTTCTTC
13,TRBJ2-5,.,TRBV18,once,CASSPPGKETQYF,TGTGCCAGCTCGCCCCCCGGTAAAGAGACCCAGTACTTC
13,TRBJ1-1,.,TRBV9,.,CASTKTPDTEAFF,TGTGCCAGCACCAAGACACCCGACACTGAAGCTTTCTTT
13,TRBJ1-2,.,TRBV5-1,.,CASSLISRRGYTF,TGCGCCAGCAGCTTGATTTCGCGCCGGGGCTACACCTTC
11,TRBJ1-2,.,TRBV20-1,.,CSAYPGASYTF,TGCAGTGCTTACCCGGGGGCTAGCTACACCTTC
17,TRBJ2-7,TRBD2,TRBV7-8,.,CASSRSNLAGNSYEQYF,TGTGCCAGCAGCCGATCCAACTTAGCGGGAAACTCCTACGAGCAGTACTTC
18,TRBJ2-5,.,TRBV7-2,once,CASSRQGYRTSEGETQYF,TGTGCCAGCAGCCGACAGGGGTATAGGACTAGCGAGGGGGAGACCCAGTACTTC
13,TRBJ2-3,.,TRBV28,.,CASSPAGTGKYDF,TGTGCCAGCAGTCCCGCCGGGACCGGCAAATACGATTTT
11,TRBJ2-7,TRBD1,TRBV5-1,.,CASSLGQGQYF,TGCGCCAGCAGCTTGGGACAGGGGCAGTACTTC
15,TRBJ2-5,TRBD2,TRBV14,.,CASSPTHSGRETQYF,TGTGCCAGCAGCCCGACCCATAGCGGGAGAGAGACCCAGTACTTC
17,TRBJ1-4,TRBD1,TRBV4-2,.,CASSQDEGGTGGEKLFF,TGTGCCAGCAGCCAAGATGAAGGTGGGACAGGGGGCGAAAAACTGTTTTTT
11,TRBJ2-3,.,TRBV2,once,CASSENFAQYF,TGTGCCAGCAGTGAGAACTTTGCGCAGTATTTT
14,TRBJ2-3,TRBD1,TRBV7-3,.,CASSSNLRDRAQYF,TGTGCCAGCAGCTCGAATCTGAGGGACAGGGCCCAGTATTTT
15,TRBJ2-1,TRBD2,TRBV28,once,CASSFLGLAGDEQFF,TGTGCCAGCAGTTTTCTCGGACTAGCGGGAGACGAGCAGTTCTTC
13,TRBJ2-7,.,TRBV28,.,CASSQVTTYEQYF,TGTGCCAGCAGTCAGGTGACCACCTACGAGCAGTACTTC
14,TRBJ2-3,.,TRBV5-1,.,CASRTTSGTDTQYF,TGCGCCAGCAGAACAACCTCGGGCACAGATACGCAGTATTTT
15,TRBJ2-2,TRBD1,TRBV2,.,CASSETGSDTGELFF,TGTGCCAGCAGCGAGACAGGGTCCGACACCGGGGAGCTGTTTTTT
15,TRBJ2-1,.,TRBV5-4,.,CASSYLYPRGNEQFF,TGTGCCAGCAGCTACCTATACCCCAGGGGAAATGAGCAGTTCTTC
14,TRBJ1-1,.,TRBV5-1,.,CASSRTGTNTEAFF,TGCGCCAGCAGTCGCACAGGTACGAACACTGAAGCTTTCTTT
16,TRBJ2-1,.,TRBV7-9,.,CASSLYWASRYNEQFF,TGTGCCAGCAGCTTATACTGGGCTAGCAGATACAATGAGCAGTTCTTC
14,TRBJ1-5,.,TRBV5-8,once,CASSLWGGDQPQHF,TGTGCCAGCAGCCTATGGGGGGGGGATCAGCCCCAGCATTTT
11,TRBJ2-7,.,TRBV5-4,.,CASSDSYEQYF,TGTGCCAGCAGCGACTCCTACGAGCAGTACTTC
18,TRBJ2-7,.,TRBV23-1,.,CASTFLRGAVPTAYEQYF,TGCGCCAGCACCTTTCTGCGGGGTGCTGTACCAACCGCCTACGAGCAGTACTTC
14,TRBJ1-1,.,TRBV19,.,CASSIGTVNTEAFF,TGTGCCAGTAGTATAGGGACGGTCAACACTGAAGCTTTCTTT
14,TRBJ2-3,.,TRBV7-3,.,CASSLTGGADTQYF,TGTGCCAGCAGCTTAACAGGGGGGGCAGATACGCAGTATTTT
17,TRBJ2-5,.,TRBV28,.,CASSLGGLGGSQETQYF,TGTGCCAGCAGTTTAGGGGGCCTAGGGGGGTCACAAGAGACCCAGTACTTC
15,TRBJ2-5,.,TRBV7-9,.,CASSLLGGSQETQYF,TGTGCCAGCAGCTTATTGGGCGGAAGCCAAGAGACCCAGTACTTC
16,TRBJ1-2,TRBD1,TRBV10-3,.,CAINQGQGKVNYGYTF,TGTGCCATCAATCAAGGACAGGGGAAAGTTAACTATGGCTACACCTTC
14,TRBJ2-3,.,TRBV2,.,CASTEGEGADTQYF,TGTGCCAGCACCGAGGGGGAAGGGGCAGATACGCAGTATTTT
14,TRBJ1-5,TRBD1,TRBV6-1,.,CASSEPGGGQPQHF,TGTGCCAGCAGTGAACCAGGGGGCGGTCAGCCCCAGCATTTT
13,TRBJ2-3,.,TRBV27,.,CASSLRGTDTQYF,TGTGCCAGCAGTCTTAGGGGCACAGATACGCAGTATTTT
17,TRBJ2-5,TRBD1,TRBV7-2,.,CASSYSGTGAPPKPQYF,TGTGCCAGCAGTTATAGCGGGACAGGGGCGCCCCCCAAGCCCCAGTACTTC